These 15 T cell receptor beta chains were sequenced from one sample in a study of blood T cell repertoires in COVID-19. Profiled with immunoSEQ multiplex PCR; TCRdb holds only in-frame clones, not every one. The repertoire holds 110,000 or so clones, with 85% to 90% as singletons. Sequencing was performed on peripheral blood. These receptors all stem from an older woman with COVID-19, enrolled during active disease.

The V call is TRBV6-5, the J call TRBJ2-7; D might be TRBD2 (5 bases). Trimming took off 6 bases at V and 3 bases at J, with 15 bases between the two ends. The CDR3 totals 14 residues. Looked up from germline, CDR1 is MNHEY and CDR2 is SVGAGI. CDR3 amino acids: CASSDLGEDYEQYF. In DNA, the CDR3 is TGTGCCAGCAGCGACCTGGGAGAGGACTACGAGCAGTACTTC.

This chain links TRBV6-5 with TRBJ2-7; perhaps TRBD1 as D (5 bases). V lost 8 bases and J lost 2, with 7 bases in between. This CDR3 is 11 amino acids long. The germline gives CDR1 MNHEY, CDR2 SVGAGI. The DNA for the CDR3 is TGTGCCAGCGGGGCTGCCTACGAGCAGTACTTC. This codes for CASGAAYEQYF.

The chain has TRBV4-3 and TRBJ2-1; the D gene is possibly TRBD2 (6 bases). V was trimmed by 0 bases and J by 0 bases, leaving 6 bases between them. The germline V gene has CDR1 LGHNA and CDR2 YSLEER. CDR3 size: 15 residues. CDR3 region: CASSQDGGSYNEQFF. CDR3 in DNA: TGCGCCAGCAGCCAAGACGGGGGCTCCTACAATGAGCAGTTCTTC.

The CDR3 DNA sequence: TGCGCCAGCAGCCATGGGACAGGGCAGGAGCGGAACACTGAAGCTTTCTTT. The encoded protein is CASSHGTGQERNTEAFF. The chain couples TRBV4-1 to TRBJ1-1, with 9 bases identical to TRBD1. The V gene end was trimmed by 3 bases and the J gene end by 1 base; junction bases not matched to a gene: 9. The germline V gene has CDR1 MGHRA and CDR2 YSYEKL. CDR3 length equals 17 residues.

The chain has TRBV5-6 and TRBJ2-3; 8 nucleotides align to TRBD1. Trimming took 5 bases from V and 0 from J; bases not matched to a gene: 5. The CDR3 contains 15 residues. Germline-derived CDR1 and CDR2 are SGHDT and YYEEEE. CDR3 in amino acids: CASRQDRASTDTQYF. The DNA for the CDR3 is TGTGCCAGCAGACAGGACAGGGCTAGCACAGATACGCAGTATTTT.

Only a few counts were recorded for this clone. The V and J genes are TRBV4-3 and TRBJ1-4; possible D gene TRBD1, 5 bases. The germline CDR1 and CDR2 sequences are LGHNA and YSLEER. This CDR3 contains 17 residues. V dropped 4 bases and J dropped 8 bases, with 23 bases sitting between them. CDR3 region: CASSRVGLGREVEKLFF. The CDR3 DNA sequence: TGCGCCAGCAGCCGGGTGGGCTTGGGCAGGGAGGTAGAAAAACTGTTTTTT.

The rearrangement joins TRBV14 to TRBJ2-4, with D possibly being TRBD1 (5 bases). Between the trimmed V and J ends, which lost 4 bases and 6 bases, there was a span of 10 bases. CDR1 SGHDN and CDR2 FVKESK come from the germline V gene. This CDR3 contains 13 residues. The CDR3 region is CASSPFTGNIQYF. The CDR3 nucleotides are TGTGCCAGCAGCCCATTCACAGGAAACATTCAGTACTTC.

CDR3 residues: CAWSEGFGYNEQFF. The CDR3, as DNA: TGTGCCTGGAGTGAGGGGTTCGGGTACAATGAGCAGTTCTTC. The rearrangement joins TRBV30 to TRBJ2-1; TRBD1 might be the D (5 bases). The CDR3 has 14 residues. Per germline, CDR1 GTSNPN and CDR2 SVGIG (reference sequence). The V and J ends lost 1 base and 4 bases respectively, with 11 bases between them.

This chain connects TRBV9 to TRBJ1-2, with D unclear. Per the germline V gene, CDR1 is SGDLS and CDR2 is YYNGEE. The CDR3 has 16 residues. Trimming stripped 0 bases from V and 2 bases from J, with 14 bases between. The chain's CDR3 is CASSVAPSTGNYGYTF. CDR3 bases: TGTGCCAGCAGCGTAGCCCCCTCGACCGGGAACTATGGCTACACCTTC.

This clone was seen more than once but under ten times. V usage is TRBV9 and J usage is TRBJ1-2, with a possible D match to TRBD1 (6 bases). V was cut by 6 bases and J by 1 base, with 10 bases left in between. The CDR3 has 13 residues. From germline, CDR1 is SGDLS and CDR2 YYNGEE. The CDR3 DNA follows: TGTGCCAGCACCCCACAGGGTAACTATGGCTACACCTTC. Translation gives CASTPQGNYGYTF.

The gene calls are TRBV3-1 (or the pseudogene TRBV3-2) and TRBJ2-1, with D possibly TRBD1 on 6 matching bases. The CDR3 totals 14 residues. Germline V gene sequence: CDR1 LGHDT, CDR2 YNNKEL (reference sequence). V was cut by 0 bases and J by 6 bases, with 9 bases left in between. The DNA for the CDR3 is TGTGCCAGCAGCCAAGATACAGGGTCCAATGAGCAGTTCTTC. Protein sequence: CASSQDTGSNEQFF.

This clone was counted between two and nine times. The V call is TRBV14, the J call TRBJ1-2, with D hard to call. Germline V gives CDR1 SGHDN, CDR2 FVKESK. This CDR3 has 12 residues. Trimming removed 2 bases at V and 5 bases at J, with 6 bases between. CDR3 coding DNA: TGTGCCAGCAGCCAAACAGTTTATGGCTACACCTTC. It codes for CASSQTVYGYTF. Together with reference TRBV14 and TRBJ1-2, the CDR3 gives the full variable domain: EAGVTQFPSHSVIEKGQTVTLRCDPISGHDNLYWYRRVMGKEIKFLLHFVKESKQDESGMPNNRFLAERTGGTYSTLKVQPAELEDSGVYFCASSQTVYGYTFGSGTRLTVV.

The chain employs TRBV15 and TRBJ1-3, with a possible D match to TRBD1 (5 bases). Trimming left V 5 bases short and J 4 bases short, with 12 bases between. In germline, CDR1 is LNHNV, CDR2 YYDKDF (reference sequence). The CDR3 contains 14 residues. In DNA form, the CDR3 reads TGTGCCACCAGCGCCGGGACTGGAGGAAACACCATATATTTT. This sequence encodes CATSAGTGGNTIYF.

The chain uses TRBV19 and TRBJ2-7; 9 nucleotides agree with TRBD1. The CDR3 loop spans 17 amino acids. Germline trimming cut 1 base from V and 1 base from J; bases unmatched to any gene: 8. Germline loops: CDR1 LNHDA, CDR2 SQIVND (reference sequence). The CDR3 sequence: CASSIGWTGTGSYEQYF. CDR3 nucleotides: TGTGCCAGTAGTATAGGGTGGACCGGGACAGGGTCCTACGAGCAGTACTTC.

CDR3 bases: TGTGCCAGCAGCCAAGAATTGACAGAGTTGAACACTGAAGCTTTCTTT. It codes for CASSQELTELNTEAFF. The genes are TRBV4-2 and TRBJ1-1, with TRBD1 as a possible D gene (5 bases). This CDR3 contains 16 residues. From germline, CDR1 is LGHNA and CDR2 YNFKEQ. V shed 0 bases and J shed 0 bases, with 11 bases lying between them.